The next 27 T cell receptor beta chains were all read from a single sample in a study of shared clonotypes between healthy human individuals. CD8 cells regarded as naive lacked CD45RO, were positively chosen for CCR7, and omitted terminally differentiated effector memory CD45RA+ cells. Some clones are missing from TCRdb's copy, which holds only in-frame ones; the method was immunoSEQ multiplex PCR. The sample has 2 million or so clones; just under 95% are singletons. Sequencing used naive CD8+ T cells sorted from blood. The receptor set was obtained from a young man in good health.

V and J are TRBV19 and TRBJ1-1; 8 positions agree with TRBD1. Per germline, CDR1 LNHDA and CDR2 SQIVND (reference sequence). CDR3 size: 14 residues. With V trimmed by 6 bases and J by 3 bases, 6 bases remained unmatched. CDR3 bases: TGTGCCAGTAGCTACAGGGGGGCTCACACTGAAGCTTTCTTT. Its protein is CASSYRGAHTEAFF.

This chain joins TRBV4-1 and TRBJ2-7; D gene uncertain. Germline V gene lookup returns CDR1 MGHRA and CDR2 YSYEKL. This CDR3 is built from 12 residues. The germline V and J ends were trimmed by 3 bases and 7 bases, with 10 bases remaining between them. The CDR3 DNA reads as TGCGCCAGCAGCCATCCAGAACGGGAGCAGTACTTC. This encodes CASSHPEREQYF.

The genes are TRBV2 and TRBJ2-3; 7 bases agree with TRBD1. The CDR3 sequence is 15 residues long. The germline gives CDR1 SNHLY, CDR2 FYNNEI. Trimming removed 6 bases from V and 0 bases from J; junction bases left unmatched: 6. CDR3 sequence reads: CASRDRVVSTDTQYF. The CDR3 DNA follows: TGTGCCAGCAGAGACAGGGTAGTGAGCACAGATACGCAGTATTTT.

DNA of the CDR3: TGTGCCAGCAGTGAAGGGCCTAGCCGAGAGACCCAGTACTTC. Its translation is CASSEGPSRETQYF. The chain carries TRBV6-1 and TRBJ2-5; perhaps TRBD2 as D (5 bases). The germline V and J ends were trimmed by 1 base and 4 bases, with 10 bases remaining between them. CDR3 size: 14 residues. From germline, CDR1 is MNHNS and CDR2 SASEGT.

The chain uses TRBV5-4 and TRBJ2-2, with D uncertain. The CDR3 extends over 13 amino acids. Germline CDR1 is SGHNT and CDR2 is YYREEE (reference sequence). Trimming stripped 5 bases from V and 7 bases from J, with 12 bases between. In DNA form, the CDR3 reads TGTGCCAGCAGTCTTAAGGGTATCGGGGAGCTGTTTTTT. It encodes CASSLKGIGELFF.

This clone is a singleton in its sample. V gene TRBV30 combines with J gene TRBJ1-1; no clear D. Germline CDR1 reads GTSNPN; CDR2 reads SVGIG (reference sequence). CDR3 length: 13 amino acids. Trimming took 2 bases from V and 4 from J, leaving 11 bases between them. The CDR3 region is CAWSPGEPTEAFF. The CDR3 DNA follows: TGTGCCTGGAGTCCCGGAGAGCCCACTGAAGCTTTCTTT. Full variable domain (outside the CDR3, taken from reference TRBV30 and TRBJ1-1): SQTIHQWPATLVQPVGSPLSLECTVEGTSNPNLYWYRQAAGRGLQLLFYSVGIGQISSEVPQNLSASRPQDRQFILSSKKLLLSDSGFYLCAWSPGEPTEAFFGQGTRLTVV.

V is TRBV30 and J is TRBJ1-6; 7 nucleotides line up with TRBD1. Germline CDR1 reads GTSNPN; CDR2 reads SVGIG (reference sequence). The CDR3 sequence is 16 residues long. V gave up 3 bases and J gave up 0 bases; unmatched junction bases: 5. The CDR3 spells CAWSLTGVSYNSPLHF. The DNA for the CDR3 is TGTGCCTGGAGCCTCACAGGGGTCTCCTATAATTCACCCCTCCACTTT.

This chain joins TRBV7-9 and TRBJ2-7; 9 bases align to TRBD1. The CDR3 covers 16 residues. The V and J ends lost 4 bases and 2 bases, in that order; junction bases with no gene match: 9. Germline V gene data show CDR1 as SEHNR and CDR2 as FQNEAQ (reference sequence). The CDR3 protein is CASSSQPGQGTYEQYF. The CDR3 DNA is TGTGCCAGCAGCTCGCAGCCGGGACAGGGTACCTACGAGCAGTACTTC.

V is TRBV13 and J is TRBJ2-3; 8 nucleotides agree with TRBD2. CDR1 PRHDT and CDR2 FYEKMQ come from the germline V gene (reference sequence). This CDR3 has 14 amino acids. With V trimmed by 6 bases and J by 4 bases, 6 bases remained unmatched. CDR3 coding DNA: TGTGCCAGCAGTGTTCAAGCGGGAGCAGATACGCAGTATTTT. Translated: CASSVQAGADTQYF.

J is TRBJ2-7 and V is TRBV7-9, with D perhaps assigned TRBD1 or TRBD2 (6 bases each). Trimming pared 1 base from V and 4 bases from J, leaving 17 bases between. The germline V gene has CDR1 SEHNR and CDR2 FQNEAQ (reference sequence). There are 16 residues in the CDR3. The CDR3 loop reads CASSLGKGEEPYEQYF. The CDR3 nucleotides are TGTGCCAGCAGCTTAGGGAAGGGGGAGGAACCTTACGAGCAGTACTTC. The whole variable domain, remainder taken from reference TRBV7-9 and TRBJ2-7, is DTGVSQNPRHKITKRGQNVTFRCDPISEHNRLYWYRQTLGQGPEFLTYFQNEAQLEKSRLLSDRFSAERPKGSFSTLEIQRTEQGDSAMYLCASSLGKGEEPYEQYFGPGTRLTVT.

This clone was found a few times. CDR3 in DNA: TGTGCCAGCAGCTTCGAACCGGCATACGAGCAGTACTTC. It yields the protein CASSFEPAYEQYF. This chain joins TRBV11-2 and TRBJ2-7; D uncertain. The CDR3 loop spans 13 amino acids. Germline lookup yields CDR1 SGHAT and CDR2 FQNNGV. Deletions cut 3 bases from V and 4 bases from J, with 10 bases between.

The chain links TRBV7-6 to TRBJ2-1; no clear D. V was cut by 0 bases and J by 10 bases, with 13 bases left in between. The CDR3 spans 14 residues. Germline-derived CDR1 and CDR2 are SGHVS and FNYEAQ. The CDR3 loop is CASSLAREDGEQFF. The CDR3 DNA follows: TGTGCCAGCAGCTTAGCCCGAGAAGACGGGGAGCAGTTCTTC.

V and J are TRBV6-1 and TRBJ2-5, with D uncertain. The DNA matches TRBJ2-7 better at its end, which makes the J call doubtful. Germline V gene lookup returns CDR1 MNHNS and CDR2 SASEGT. The CDR3 extends over 15 amino acids. The CDR3, as DNA: TGTGCCAGCAGTGTCCCAAACCTAAGCTCCTACGAGCAGTACTTC. Translated, it gives CASSVPNLSSYEQYF.

The rearrangement uses TRBV21-1 and TRBJ2-7; TRBD1 is taken as the D call from the table, unchecked against the DNA. TRBV21-1 represents a pseudogene. CDR3 size: 14 residues. The CDR3 sequence is CASRINRESYEQYF. In DNA, the CDR3 is TGTGCCAGCAGGATAAACAGGGAGTCCTACGAGCAGTACTTC.

The chain joins TRBV4-3 to TRBJ1-1; weak D call: TRBD1 (6 bases). V gave up 0 bases and J gave up 4 bases, with 15 bases separating them. There are 16 residues in the CDR3. CDR1 and CDR2 from the germline V gene are LGHNA and YSLEER. The CDR3 nucleotides read TGCGCCAGCAGCCAAGATCTGGGGGCCCTAACCACTGAAGCTTTCTTT. Its protein is CASSQDLGALTTEAFF.

This chain joins TRBV4-1 and TRBJ2-2; D gene ambiguous. The germline V gene encodes CDR1 MGHRA and CDR2 YSYEKL. Trimming took 2 bases from V and 6 from J, leaving 16 bases between them. This CDR3 spans 16 amino acids. The CDR3 loop is CASSQTSPQGSGELFF. CDR3 in DNA: TGCGCCAGCAGCCAAACGTCCCCCCAAGGGTCCGGGGAGCTGTTTTTT.

Regarding this clone: This CDR3 is also generated by other DNA sequences in the sample. V usage is TRBV19 and J usage is TRBJ2-7; 7 bases map to TRBD1. CDR3 size: 13 residues. The V gene end was trimmed by 5 bases and the J gene end by 2 bases; junction bases not matched to a gene: 3. The germline CDR1 and CDR2 sequences are LNHDA and SQIVND (reference sequence). The CDR3 reads CASSVGTAYEQYF. As DNA, the CDR3 is TGTGCCAGTAGTGTTGGGACAGCCTACGAGCAGTACTTC.

The rearrangement joins TRBV6-1 to TRBJ1-1; possibly TRBD1 for D (5 bases). With 4 bases removed from V and 3 bases from J, the gap between germline ends came to 18 bases. The CDR3 totals 16 residues. In germline, CDR1 is MNHNS, CDR2 SASEGT. The CDR3: CASSVRDQELDTEAFF. The CDR3 DNA sequence: TGTGCCAGCAGTGTCCGGGACCAGGAGCTCGACACTGAAGCTTTCTTT.

On this clone: The same CDR3 arises from other DNA sequences in this sample as well. The chain joins TRBV27 to TRBJ2-3; 7 bases are a match to TRBD2. CDR3 size: 15 residues. Losses at the gene ends were 2 bases for V and 1 base for J; bases not matched to a gene: 3. Germline V CDR1 and CDR2: MNHEY, SMNVEV (reference sequence). DNA of the CDR3: TGTGCCAGCAGTTTAGGGGGGGATGGCACAGATACGCAGTATTTT. Its protein product is CASSLGGDGTDTQYF.

Concerning this clone itself: Relative to the germline gene, one junction end is altered; a read error may explain this. This chain uses TRBV4-1 with TRBJ2-1; TRBD2 matches 10 bases. The CDR3 has 15 residues. CDR1 is MGHRA and CDR2 is YSYEKL in the germline V gene. As DNA, the CDR3 is TGCGCCAGCAGCACGACTAGCGGGTCCTCCAATGAGCAGTTCTTC. Amino acids: CASSTTSGSSNEQFF.

The J gene is TRBJ1-4, the V gene TRBV28; D possibly corresponds to TRBD1 (6 bases). The CDR3 length is 16 residues. Trimming pared 0 bases from V and 8 bases from J, leaving 16 bases between. Germline V gene sequence: CDR1 MDHEN, CDR2 SYDVKM. The CDR3 bases are TGTGCCAGCAGTTTATGGTCTACGGACAGCGACGAAAAACTGTTTTTT. This codes for CASSLWSTDSDEKLFF.

The sample holds one count of this clone. V usage is TRBV28 and J usage is TRBJ1-2; no clear D gene. The V end was cut by 8 bases, the J end by 8 bases, with 12 bases between. Germline assignment: CDR1 MDHEN and CDR2 SYDVKM. CDR3 length equals 11 residues. The CDR3 DNA sequence: TGTGCCAGCGCGGACCTCTCCGGCTACACCTTC. Amino acids: CASADLSGYTF.

The chain is built from TRBV7-2 and TRBJ2-7; 14 nucleotides align to TRBD2. V was pared by 2 bases and J by 2 bases, with 11 bases of the junction left unmatched. CDR3 length equals 19 residues. CDR1 is SGHTA and CDR2 is FQGNSA in the germline V gene. CDR3 bases: TGTGCCAGCAGCTTACCTCTGGGACTAGCGGGAGAGGGGACCTACGAGCAGTACTTC. Translated: CASSLPLGLAGEGTYEQYF.

This rearrangement joins TRBV7-9 to TRBJ2-5; no firm D call. CDR1 is SEHNR, CDR2 FQNEAQ, per germline (reference sequence). This CDR3 has 13 amino acids. V lost 7 bases, J lost 3 bases, and 12 bases lay in between. The CDR3 DNA is TGTGCCAGCACTACCGGCGAGGAAGAGACCCAGTACTTC. This codes for CASTTGEEETQYF.

The rearrangement links TRBV21-1 to TRBJ1-1. TRBV21-1 is listed as a pseudogene. The CDR3 has 13 amino acids. In DNA, the CDR3 is TGTGCCAGCAGCAAGGGGTATAACACTGAAGCTTTCTTT. Its translation: CASSKGYNTEAFF.

This clone was seen once. The chain joins TRBV6-5 to TRBJ2-1, with 8 bases identical to TRBD1. Germline V gives CDR1 MNHEY, CDR2 SVGAGI. The CDR3 length is 15 residues. Unmatched junction bases numbered 14, after V lost 6 bases and J lost 10 bases. CDR3 loop: CASSTDRGLPWEQFF. CDR3 DNA: TGTGCCAGCAGCACAGACAGGGGCCTACCATGGGAGCAGTTCTTC.

V is TRBV4-1 and J is TRBJ1-1, with 7 bases matching TRBD1. The CDR3 is made up of 15 amino acids. Germline V gives CDR1 MGHRA, CDR2 YSYEKL. Germline trimming cut 0 bases from V and 4 bases from J; bases unmatched to any gene: 5. CDR3 in amino acids: CASSQEFSGGTEAFF. As DNA, the CDR3 is TGCGCCAGCAGCCAAGAGTTCTCAGGGGGCACTGAAGCTTTCTTT.